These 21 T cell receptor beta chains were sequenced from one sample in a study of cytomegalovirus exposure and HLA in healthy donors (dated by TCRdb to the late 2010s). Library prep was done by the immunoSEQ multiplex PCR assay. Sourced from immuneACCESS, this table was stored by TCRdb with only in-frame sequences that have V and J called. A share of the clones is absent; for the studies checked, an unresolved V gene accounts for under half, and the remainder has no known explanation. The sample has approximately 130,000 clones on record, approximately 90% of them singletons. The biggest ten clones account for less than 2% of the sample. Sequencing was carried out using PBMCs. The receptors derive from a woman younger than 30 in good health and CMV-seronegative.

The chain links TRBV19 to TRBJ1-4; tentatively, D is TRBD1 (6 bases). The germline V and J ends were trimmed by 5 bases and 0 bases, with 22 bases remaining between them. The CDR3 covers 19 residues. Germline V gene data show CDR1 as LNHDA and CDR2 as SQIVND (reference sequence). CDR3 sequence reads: CASSLRLSRGGATNEKLFF. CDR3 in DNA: TGTGCCAGTAGTCTTCGGTTGAGCCGAGGGGGAGCAACTAATGAAAAACTGTTTTTT.

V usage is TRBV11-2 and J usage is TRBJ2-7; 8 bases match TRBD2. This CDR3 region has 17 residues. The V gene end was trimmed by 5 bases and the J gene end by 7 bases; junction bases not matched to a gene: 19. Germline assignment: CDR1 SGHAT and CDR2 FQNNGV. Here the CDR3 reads CASSPRLLAGRAGEQYF. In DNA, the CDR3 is TGTGCCAGCAGCCCCCGTTTGCTAGCGGGTCGAGCGGGGGAGCAGTACTTC. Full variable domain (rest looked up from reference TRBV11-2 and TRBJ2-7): EAGVAQSPRYKIIEKRQSVAFWCNPISGHATLYWYQQILGQGPKLLIQFQNNGVVDDSQLPKDRFSAERLKGVDSTLKIQPAKLEDSAVYLCASSPRLLAGRAGEQYFGPGTRLTVT.

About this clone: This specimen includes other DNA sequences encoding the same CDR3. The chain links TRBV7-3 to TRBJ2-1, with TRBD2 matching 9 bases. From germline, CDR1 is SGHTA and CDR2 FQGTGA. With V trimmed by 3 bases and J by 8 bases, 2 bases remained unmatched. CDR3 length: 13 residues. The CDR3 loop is CASSFSGGDEQFF. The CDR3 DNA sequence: TGTGCCAGCAGCTTTAGCGGGGGCGATGAGCAGTTCTTC.

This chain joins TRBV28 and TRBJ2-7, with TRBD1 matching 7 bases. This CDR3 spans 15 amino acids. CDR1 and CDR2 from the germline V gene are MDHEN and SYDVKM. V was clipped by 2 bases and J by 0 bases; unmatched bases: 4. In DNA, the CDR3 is TGTGCCAGCAGTTTAAGGGGGCGCCTCTCCTACGAGCAGTACTTC. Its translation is CASSLRGRLSYEQYF.

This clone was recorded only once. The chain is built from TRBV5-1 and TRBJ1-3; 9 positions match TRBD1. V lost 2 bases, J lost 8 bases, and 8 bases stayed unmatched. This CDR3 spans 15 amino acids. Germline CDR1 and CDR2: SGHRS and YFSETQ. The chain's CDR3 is CASSFSGTGMDTIYF. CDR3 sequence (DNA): TGCGCCAGCAGCTTTTCCGGGACAGGGATGGACACCATATATTTT.

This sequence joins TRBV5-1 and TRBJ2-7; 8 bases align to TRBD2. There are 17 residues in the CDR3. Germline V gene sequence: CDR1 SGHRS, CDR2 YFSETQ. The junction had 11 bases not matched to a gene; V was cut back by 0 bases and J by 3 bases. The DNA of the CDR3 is TGCGCCAGCAGCTTGGCCGAATCGGGACTAGATCACTACGAGCAGTACTTC. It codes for CASSLAESGLDHYEQYF.

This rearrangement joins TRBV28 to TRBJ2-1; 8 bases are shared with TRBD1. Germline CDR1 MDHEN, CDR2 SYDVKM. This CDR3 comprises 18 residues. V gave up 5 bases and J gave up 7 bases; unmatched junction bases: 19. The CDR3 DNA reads TGTGCCAGCAGTCCCTATGCCGGGCCGGGACAGGTGAAAAATGAGCAGTTCTTC. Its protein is CASSPYAGPGQVKNEQFF. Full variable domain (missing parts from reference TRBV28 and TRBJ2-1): DVKVTQSSRYLVKRTGEKVFLECVQDMDHENMFWYRQDPGLGLRLIYFSYDVKMKEKGDIPEGYSVSREKKERFSLILESASTNQTSMYLCASSPYAGPGQVKNEQFFGPGTRLTVL.

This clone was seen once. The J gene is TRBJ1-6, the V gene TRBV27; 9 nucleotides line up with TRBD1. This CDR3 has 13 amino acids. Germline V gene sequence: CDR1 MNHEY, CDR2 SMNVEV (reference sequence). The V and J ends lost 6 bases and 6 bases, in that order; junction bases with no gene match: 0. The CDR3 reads CASRGQGNSPLHF. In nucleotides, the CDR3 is TGTGCCAGCAGGGGACAGGGTAATTCACCCCTCCACTTT.

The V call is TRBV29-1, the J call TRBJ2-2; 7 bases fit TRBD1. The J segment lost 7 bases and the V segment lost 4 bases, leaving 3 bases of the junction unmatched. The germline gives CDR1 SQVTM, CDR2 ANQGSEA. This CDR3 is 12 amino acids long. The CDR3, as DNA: TGCAGCGTTGGACAGGGTGGCGGGGAGCTGTTTTTT. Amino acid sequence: CSVGQGGGELFF.

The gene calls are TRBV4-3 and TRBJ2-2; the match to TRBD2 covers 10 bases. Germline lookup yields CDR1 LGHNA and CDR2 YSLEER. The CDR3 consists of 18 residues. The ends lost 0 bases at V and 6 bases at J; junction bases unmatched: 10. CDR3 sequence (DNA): TGCGCCAGCAGCCAAGATCGTCTAGCGGGAGCGGGGTCCGGGGAGCTGTTTTTT. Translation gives CASSQDRLAGAGSGELFF.

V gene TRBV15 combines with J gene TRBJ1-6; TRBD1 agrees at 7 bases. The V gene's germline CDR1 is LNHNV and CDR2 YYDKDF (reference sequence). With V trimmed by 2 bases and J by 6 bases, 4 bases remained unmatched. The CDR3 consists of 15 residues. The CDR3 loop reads CATSRTGQPNSPLHF. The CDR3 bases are TGTGCCACCAGCAGAACGGGACAGCCTAATTCACCCCTCCACTTT.

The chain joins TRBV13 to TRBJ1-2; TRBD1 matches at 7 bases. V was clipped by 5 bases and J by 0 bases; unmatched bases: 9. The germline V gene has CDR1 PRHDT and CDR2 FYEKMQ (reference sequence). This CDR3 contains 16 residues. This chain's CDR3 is CASSIKGTETNYGYTF. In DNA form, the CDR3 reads TGTGCCAGCAGCATAAAAGGGACAGAGACTAACTATGGCTACACCTTC.

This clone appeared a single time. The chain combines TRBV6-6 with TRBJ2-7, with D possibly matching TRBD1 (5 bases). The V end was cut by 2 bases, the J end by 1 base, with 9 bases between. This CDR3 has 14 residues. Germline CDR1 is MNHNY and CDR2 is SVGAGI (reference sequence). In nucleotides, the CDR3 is TGTGCCAGCAGTTACATAACAGGTTCCTACGAGCAGTACTTC. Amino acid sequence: CASSYITGSYEQYF.

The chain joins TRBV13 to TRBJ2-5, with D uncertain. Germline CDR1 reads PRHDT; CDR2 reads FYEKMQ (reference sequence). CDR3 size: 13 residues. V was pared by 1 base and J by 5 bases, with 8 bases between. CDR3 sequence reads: CASSLARRETQYF. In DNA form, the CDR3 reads TGTGCCAGCAGCTTAGCCCGGCGGGAGACCCAGTACTTC.

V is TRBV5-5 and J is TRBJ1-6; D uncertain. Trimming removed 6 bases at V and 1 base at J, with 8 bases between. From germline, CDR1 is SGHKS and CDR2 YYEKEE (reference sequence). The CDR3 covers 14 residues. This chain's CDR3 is CASMEGSYNSPLHF. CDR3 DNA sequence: TGTGCCAGCATGGAGGGTTCCTATAATTCACCCCTCCACTTT.

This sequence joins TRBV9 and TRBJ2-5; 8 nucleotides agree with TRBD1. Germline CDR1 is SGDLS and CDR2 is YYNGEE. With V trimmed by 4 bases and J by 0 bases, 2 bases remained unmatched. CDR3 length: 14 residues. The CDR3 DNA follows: TGTGCCAGCAGCCCGACAGGGGACCAAGAGACCCAGTACTTC. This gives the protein CASSPTGDQETQYF.

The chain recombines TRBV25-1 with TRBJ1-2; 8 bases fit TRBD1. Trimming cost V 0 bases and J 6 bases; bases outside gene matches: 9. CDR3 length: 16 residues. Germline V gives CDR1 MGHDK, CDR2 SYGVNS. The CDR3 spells CASSEYNAGGGDGYTF. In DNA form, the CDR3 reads TGTGCCAGCAGTGAATATAACGCAGGGGGCGGGGATGGCTACACCTTC.

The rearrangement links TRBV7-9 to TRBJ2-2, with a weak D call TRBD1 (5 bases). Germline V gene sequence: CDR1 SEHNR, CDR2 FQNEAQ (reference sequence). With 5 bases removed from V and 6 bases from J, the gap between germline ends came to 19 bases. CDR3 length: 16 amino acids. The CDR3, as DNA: TGTGCCAGCAGCAAATGGGGCAGGGCGTCCGCCGGGGAGCTGTTTTTT. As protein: CASSKWGRASAGELFF.

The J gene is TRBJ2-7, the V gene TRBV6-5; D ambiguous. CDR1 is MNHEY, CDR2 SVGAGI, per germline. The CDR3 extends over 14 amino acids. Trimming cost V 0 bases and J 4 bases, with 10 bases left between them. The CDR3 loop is CASSYSPGTYEQYF. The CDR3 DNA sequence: TGTGCCAGCAGTTACTCTCCGGGTACTTACGAGCAGTACTTC.

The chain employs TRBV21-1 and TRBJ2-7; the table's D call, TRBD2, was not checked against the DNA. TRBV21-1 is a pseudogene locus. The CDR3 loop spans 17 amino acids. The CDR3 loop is CASSKVWLAGRGYEQYF. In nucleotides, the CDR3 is TGTGCCAGCAGCAAAGTCTGGCTAGCGGGTAGAGGGTACGAGCAGTACTTC.

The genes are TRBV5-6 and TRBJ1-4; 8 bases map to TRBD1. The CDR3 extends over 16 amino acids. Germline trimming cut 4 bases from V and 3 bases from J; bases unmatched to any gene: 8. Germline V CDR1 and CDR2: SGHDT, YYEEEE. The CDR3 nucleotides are TGTGCCAGCAGCGCCGGGACAGGCGATCCTAATGAAAAACTGTTTTTT. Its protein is CASSAGTGDPNEKLFF.